This TCR beta chain was retrieved from a study of siplizumab effects on memory and regulatory T cells (dated by TCRdb to the late 2010s). Turning to the overall study: The effect of the anti-CD2 antibody siplizumab on alloreactive T-cell subsets was examined in allogeneic mixed lymphocyte reactions constructed from human PBMCs.

Summary of the overall study and its limitations: Whether proliferating Tregs from siplizumab cultures were suppressive was not functionally confirmed. Because sequences at frequencies below about 10^-5 were poorly captured, only a minor fraction of alloreactive clones could be mapped back to unstimulated subsets. About 80-96% of proliferating CD4+ or CD8+ clones could not be given a naive or memory phenotype. Siplizumab significantly reduced the cumulative frequency of alloreactive sequences traceable to unstimulated CD4+ memory T cells. Among mappable alloreactive CD4+ clones, an average Treg-derived fraction of 68.8% was observed with siplizumab, compared with approximately 30% in control reactions. Unstimulated naive T cells appeared to be more diverse than memory T cells, and naive cells seemed to make a substantial contribution to the alloresponse.

Libraries were prepared through the immunoSEQ multiplex PCR assay. Each sample had 85,000 to 100,000 TCR templates assayed by the deep sequencing platform. Genomic DNA extracted from sorted T cells was the material used for TCRbeta CDR3 sequencing. Per the authors' processing: The R programming language was used for clonal analysis of TCRbeta CDR3 data. Comparing unstimulated samples against CFSE-low samples taken after the reaction was how alloreactive CD4+ and CD8+ clones were defined. Regulatory or non-regulatory origin of alloreactive CD4+ clones was assigned by matching sequences to the sorted unstimulated Treg and non-Treg repertoires. In TCRdb, the immuneACCESS table is reduced to in-frame sequences with V and J assigned. These tables do not hold every clone; where another copy was compared, an unresolved V gene accounts for under half, and the others remain unexplained. V and J calls and clone size are as listed in that table; D and trimming were resolved from the DNA. This sample is represented by tens of thousands of clones; around 80% of them were singletons. The ten largest account for roughly 0.4% of the sample.

Turning to this clone: Its antigen target is currently unknown. Base qualities are not recorded, but no much larger clone differs from it by a single base.

The germline V gene supplies CDR1 SGHTA and CDR2 FQGTGA. The CDR3 holds 13 amino acids from the cysteine to the phenylalanine. Of all the DNA, just the CDR3 is kept, 39 bases in frame from base 1. V is cut by 5 bases and J by 4 bases, and the space between the germline ends is 11 bases. Unstimulated CD4+ memory cells were also sequenced in three donor pairs, together with CD4+ naive, CD8+ TEMRA, CD8+ naive and CD8+ effector memory subsets. Sorted unstimulated T cells, along with proliferating T cells recovered from mixed lymphocyte reactions, underwent TCRbeta CDR3 sequencing. Fresh whole blood from about ten HLA-typed healthy donors served as the source for isolating PBMCs.

Material for sequencing was memory CD4+ T cells sorted from blood. The cell subset or site label for this specimen denotes: unstimulated CD4+ memory T cells. This chain is built from TRBV7-3 and TRBJ2-5; the D segment could be TRBD2, given 5 matching bases. The sequence came from a human donor in good health. The DNA sequence is given as TGTGCCAGCAGCGCGGCTAGCTCAGAGACCCAGTACTTC. Translated, it gives CASSAASSETQYF.